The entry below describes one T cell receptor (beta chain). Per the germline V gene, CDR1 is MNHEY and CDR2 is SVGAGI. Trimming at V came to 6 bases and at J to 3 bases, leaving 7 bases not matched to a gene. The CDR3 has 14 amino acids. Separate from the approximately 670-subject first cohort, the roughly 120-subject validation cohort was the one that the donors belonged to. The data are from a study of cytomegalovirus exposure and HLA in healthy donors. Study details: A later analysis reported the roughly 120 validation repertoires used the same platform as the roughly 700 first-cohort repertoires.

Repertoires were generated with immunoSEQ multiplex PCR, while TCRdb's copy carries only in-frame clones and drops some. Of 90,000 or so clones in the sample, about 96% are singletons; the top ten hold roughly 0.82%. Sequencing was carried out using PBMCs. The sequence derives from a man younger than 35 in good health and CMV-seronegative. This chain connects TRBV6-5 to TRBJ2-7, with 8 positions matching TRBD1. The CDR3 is CASRYQGAGYEQYF. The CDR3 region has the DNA TGTGCCAGCAGATATCAGGGGGCGGGCTACGAGCAGTACTTC.